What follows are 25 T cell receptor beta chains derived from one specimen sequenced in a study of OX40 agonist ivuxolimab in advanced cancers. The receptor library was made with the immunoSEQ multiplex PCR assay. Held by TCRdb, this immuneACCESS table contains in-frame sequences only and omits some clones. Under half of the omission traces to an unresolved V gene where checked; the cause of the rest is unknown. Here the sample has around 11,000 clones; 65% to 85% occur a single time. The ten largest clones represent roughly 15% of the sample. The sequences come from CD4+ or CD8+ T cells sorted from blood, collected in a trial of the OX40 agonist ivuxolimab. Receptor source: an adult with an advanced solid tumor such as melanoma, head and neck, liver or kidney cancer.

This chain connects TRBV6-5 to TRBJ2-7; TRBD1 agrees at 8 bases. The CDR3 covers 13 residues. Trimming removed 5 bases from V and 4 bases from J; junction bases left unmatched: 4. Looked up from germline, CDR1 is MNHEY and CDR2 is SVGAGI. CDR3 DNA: TGTGCCAGCAGTCCAGGGGGCCCTTACGAGCAGTACTTC. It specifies CASSPGGPYEQYF.

The CDR3 sequence: CASSWDSAGGEQFF. The CDR3 region has the DNA TGTGCCAGCAGCTGGGACTCCGCCGGAGGTGAGCAGTTCTTC. V and J are TRBV7-8 and TRBJ2-1; TRBD2 is a possible D gene (6 bases). V lost 4 bases and J lost 9, with 16 bases in between. The CDR3 runs to 14 residues. The germline V gene has CDR1 SGHVS and CDR2 FQNEAQ. The whole variable domain, filled in from reference TRBV7-8 and TRBJ2-1, reads GAGVSQSPRYKVAKRGQDVALRCDPISGHVSLFWYQQALGQGPEFLTYFQNEAQLDKSGLPSDRFFAERPEGSVSTLKIQRTQQEDSAVYLCASSWDSAGGEQFFGPGTRLTVL.

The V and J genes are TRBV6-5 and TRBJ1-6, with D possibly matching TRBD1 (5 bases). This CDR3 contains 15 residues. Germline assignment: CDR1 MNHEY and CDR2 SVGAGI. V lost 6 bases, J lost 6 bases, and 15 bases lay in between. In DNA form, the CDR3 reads TGTGCCAGCAGGACTGGGCAGGGCTTTAATTCACCCCTCCACTTT. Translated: CASRTGQGFNSPLHF.

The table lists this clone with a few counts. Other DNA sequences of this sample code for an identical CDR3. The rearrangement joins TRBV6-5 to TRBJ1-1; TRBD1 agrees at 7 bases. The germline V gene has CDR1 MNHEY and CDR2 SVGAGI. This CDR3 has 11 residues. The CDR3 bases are TGTGCGACAGGGCCGAACACTGAAGCTTTCTTT. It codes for CATGPNTEAFF.

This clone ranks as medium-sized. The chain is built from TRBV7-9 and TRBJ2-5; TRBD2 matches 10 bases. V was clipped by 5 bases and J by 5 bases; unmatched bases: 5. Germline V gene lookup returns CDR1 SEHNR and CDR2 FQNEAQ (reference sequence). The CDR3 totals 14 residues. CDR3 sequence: CASSQAGGRETQYF. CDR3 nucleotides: TGTGCCAGCAGCCAAGCGGGGGGGCGTGAGACCCAGTACTTC.

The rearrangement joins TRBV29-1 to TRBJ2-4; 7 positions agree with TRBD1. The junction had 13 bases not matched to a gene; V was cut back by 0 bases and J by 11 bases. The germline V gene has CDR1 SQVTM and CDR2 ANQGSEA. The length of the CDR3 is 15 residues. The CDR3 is CSVEDRDKGAPVQYF. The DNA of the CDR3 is TGCAGCGTTGAAGATCGTGACAAGGGGGCGCCTGTTCAGTACTTC.

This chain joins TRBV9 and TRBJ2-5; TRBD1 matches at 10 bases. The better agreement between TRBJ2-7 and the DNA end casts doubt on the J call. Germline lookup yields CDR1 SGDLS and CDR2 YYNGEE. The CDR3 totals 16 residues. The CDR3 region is CASSDSRDRGVYEQYF. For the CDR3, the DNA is TGTGCCAGCAGCGACTCCCGGGACAGGGGTGTCTACGAGCAGTACTTC.

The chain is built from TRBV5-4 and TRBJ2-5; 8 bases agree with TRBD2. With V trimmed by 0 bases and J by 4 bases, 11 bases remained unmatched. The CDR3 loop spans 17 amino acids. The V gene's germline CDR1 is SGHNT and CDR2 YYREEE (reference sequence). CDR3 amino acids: CASSLAGSGGGGETQYF. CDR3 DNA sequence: TGTGCCAGCAGCTTGGCCGGGTCGGGAGGGGGGGGAGAGACCCAGTACTTC. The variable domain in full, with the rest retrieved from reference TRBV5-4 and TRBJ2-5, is ETGVTQSPTHLIKTRGQQVTLRCSSQSGHNTVSWYQQALGQGPQFIFQYYREEENGRGNFPPRFSGLQFPNYSSELNVNALELDDSALYLCASSLAGSGGGGETQYFGPGTRLLVL.

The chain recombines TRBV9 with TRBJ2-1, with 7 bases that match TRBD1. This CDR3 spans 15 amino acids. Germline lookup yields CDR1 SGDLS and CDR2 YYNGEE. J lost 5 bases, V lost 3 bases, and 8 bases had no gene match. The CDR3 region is CASSASGQNNNEQFF. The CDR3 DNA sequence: TGTGCCAGCAGCGCCTCGGGACAGAATAACAATGAGCAGTTCTTC. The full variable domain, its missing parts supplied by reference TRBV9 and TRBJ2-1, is DSGVTQTPKHLITATGQRVTLRCSPRSGDLSVYWYQQSLDQGLQFLIQYYNGEERAKGNILERFSAQQFPDLHSELNLSSLELGDSALYFCASSASGQNNNEQFFGPGTRLTVL.

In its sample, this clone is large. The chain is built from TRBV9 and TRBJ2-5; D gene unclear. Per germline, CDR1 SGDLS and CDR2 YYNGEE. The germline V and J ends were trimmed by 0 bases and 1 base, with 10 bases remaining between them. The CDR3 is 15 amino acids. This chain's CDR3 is CASSVAPGSQETQYF. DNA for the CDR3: TGTGCCAGCAGCGTAGCTCCCGGGTCCCAAGAGACCCAGTACTTC.

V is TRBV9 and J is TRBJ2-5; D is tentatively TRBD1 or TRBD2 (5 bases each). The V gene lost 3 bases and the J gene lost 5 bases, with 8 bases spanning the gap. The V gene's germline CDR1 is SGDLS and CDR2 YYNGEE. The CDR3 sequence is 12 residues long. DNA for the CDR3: TGTGCCAGCAGCGCGGGGCGGGAGACCCAGTACTTC. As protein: CASSAGRETQYF.

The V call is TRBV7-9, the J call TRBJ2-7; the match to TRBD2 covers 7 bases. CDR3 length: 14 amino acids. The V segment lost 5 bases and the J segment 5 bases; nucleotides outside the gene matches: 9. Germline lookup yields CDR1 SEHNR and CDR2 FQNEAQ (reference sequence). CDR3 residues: CASSPPGLFHEQYF. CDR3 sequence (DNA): TGTGCCAGCAGCCCACCGGGACTATTCCACGAGCAGTACTTC.

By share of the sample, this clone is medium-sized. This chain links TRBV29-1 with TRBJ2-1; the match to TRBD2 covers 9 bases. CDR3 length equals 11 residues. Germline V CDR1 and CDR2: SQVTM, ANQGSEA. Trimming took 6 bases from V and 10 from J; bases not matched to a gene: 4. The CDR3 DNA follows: TGCAGCGTCCTAGCGGGATTAGAGCAGTTCTTC. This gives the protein CSVLAGLEQFF.

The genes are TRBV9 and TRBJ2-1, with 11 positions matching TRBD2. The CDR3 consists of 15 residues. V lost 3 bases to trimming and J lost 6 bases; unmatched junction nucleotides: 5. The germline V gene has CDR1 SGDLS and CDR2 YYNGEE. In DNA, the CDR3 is TGTGCCAGCAGCGGTAGCGGGGGGGCGGTCAATGAGCAGTTCTTC. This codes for CASSGSGGAVNEQFF.

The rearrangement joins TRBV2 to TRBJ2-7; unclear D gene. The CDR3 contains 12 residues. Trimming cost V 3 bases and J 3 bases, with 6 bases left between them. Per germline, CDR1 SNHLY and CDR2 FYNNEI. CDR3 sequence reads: CASSDRYYEQYF. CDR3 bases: TGTGCCAGCAGTGATCGGTACTACGAGCAGTACTTC. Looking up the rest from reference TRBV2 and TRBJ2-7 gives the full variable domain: EPEVTQTPSHQVTQMGQEVILRCVPISNHLYFYWYRQILGQKVEFLVSFYNNEISEKSEIFDDQFSVERPDGSNFTLKIRSTKLEDSAMYFCASSDRYYEQYFGPGTRLTVT.

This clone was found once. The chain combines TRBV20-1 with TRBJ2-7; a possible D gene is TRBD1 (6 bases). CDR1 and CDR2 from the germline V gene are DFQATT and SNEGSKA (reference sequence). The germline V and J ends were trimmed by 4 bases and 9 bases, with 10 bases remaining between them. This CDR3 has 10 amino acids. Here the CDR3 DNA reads TGCAGTGCTAAAAGAGGGGGGCAGTACTTC. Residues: CSAKRGGQYF.

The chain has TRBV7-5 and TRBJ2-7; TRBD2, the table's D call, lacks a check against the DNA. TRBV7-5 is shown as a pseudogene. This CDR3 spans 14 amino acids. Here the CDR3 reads CASSFSGTLYEQYF. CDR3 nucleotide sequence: TGTGCCAGCAGCTTTAGTGGTACCCTATACGAGCAGTACTTC.

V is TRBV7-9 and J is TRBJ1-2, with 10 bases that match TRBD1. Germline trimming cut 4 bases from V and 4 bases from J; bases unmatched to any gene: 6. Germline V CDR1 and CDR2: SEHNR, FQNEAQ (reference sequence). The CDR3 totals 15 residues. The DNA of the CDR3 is TGTGCCAGCAGCTCAGTGGGACAGGGGATCTATGGCTACACCTTC. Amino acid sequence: CASSSVGQGIYGYTF.

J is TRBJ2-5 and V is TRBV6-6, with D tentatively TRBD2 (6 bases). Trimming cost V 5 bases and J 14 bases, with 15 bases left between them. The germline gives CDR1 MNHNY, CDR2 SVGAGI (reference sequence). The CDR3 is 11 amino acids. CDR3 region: CASSARGSPYF. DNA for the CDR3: TGTGCCAGCAGTGCCCGGGGGTCTCCCTACTTC.

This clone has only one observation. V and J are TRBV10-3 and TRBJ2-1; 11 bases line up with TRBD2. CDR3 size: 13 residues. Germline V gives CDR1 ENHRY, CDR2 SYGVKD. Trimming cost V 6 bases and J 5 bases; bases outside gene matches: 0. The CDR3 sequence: CAIRTSGDNEQFF. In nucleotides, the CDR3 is TGTGCCATCAGGACTAGCGGGGACAATGAGCAGTTCTTC.

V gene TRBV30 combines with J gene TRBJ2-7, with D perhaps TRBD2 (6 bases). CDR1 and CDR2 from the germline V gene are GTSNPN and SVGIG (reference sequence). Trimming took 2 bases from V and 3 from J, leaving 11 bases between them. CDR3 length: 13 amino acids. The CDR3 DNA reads TGTGCCTGGAGTAGGGTGGGGGGCTACGAGCAGTACTTC. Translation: CAWSRVGGYEQYF.

CDR3: CASKMSERDEQFF. The CDR3 DNA reads TGTGCCAGCAAAATGAGTGAGAGGGATGAGCAGTTCTTC. V and J are TRBV5-4 and TRBJ2-1; possible D gene TRBD2, 5 bases. The ends were cut back, 6 bases at V and 8 bases at J, with 15 bases in the middle. CDR3 length: 13 amino acids. Germline CDR1 and CDR2: SGHNT and YYREEE (reference sequence). The full variable domain, completed using reference TRBV5-4 and TRBJ2-1, is ETGVTQSPTHLIKTRGQQVTLRCSSQSGHNTVSWYQQALGQGPQFIFQYYREEENGRGNFPPRFSGLQFPNYSSELNVNALELDDSALYLCASKMSERDEQFFGPGTRLTVL.

Written as DNA, the CDR3 is TGTGCCAGCAGCCTCCGACAGGGGGCGCGGGACACTGAAGCTTTCTTT. Its protein product is CASSLRQGARDTEAFF. The chain is built from TRBV11-3 and TRBJ1-1, with 10 bases identical to TRBD1. The CDR3 spans 16 residues. The V gene's germline CDR1 is SGHNT and CDR2 YENEEA. V trimming: 5 bases; J trimming: 3 bases; junction bases outside the gene matches: 9. Full variable domain (missing parts from reference TRBV11-3 and TRBJ1-1): EAGVVQSPRYKIIEKKQPVAFWCNPISGHNTLYWYLQNLGQGPELLIRYENEEAVDDSQLPKDRFSAERLKGVDSTLKIQPAELGDSAVYLCASSLRQGARDTEAFFGQGTRLTVV.

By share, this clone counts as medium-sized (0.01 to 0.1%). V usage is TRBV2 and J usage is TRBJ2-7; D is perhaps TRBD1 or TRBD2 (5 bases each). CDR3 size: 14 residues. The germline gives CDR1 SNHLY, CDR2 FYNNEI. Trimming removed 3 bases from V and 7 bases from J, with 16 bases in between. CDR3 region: CASSDAGPQEEQYF. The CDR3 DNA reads TGTGCCAGCAGTGATGCGGGCCCACAGGAAGAGCAGTACTTC.

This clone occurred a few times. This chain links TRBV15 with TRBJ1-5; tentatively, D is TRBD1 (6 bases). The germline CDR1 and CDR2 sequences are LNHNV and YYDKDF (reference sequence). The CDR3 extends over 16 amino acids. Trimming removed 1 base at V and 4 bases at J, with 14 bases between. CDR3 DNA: TGTGCCACCAGCAGAGGGGACATCCCATTAAATCAGCCCCAGCATTTT. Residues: CATSRGDIPLNQPQHF.